Following are 9 T cell receptor beta chains from one sample sequenced in a study of cytomegalovirus exposure and HLA in healthy donors. Using immunoSEQ multiplex PCR, the repertoire was profiled, and TCRdb retains in-frame clones only, with some absent. The profile shows a few hundred thousand clones, roughly 90% of them singletons. The specimen sequenced was PBMCs. The source is a man aged 25 to 45 in good health and CMV-seronegative.

The gene calls are TRBV7-9 and TRBJ2-1, with D unclear. This CDR3 region has 13 residues. CDR1 SEHNR and CDR2 FQNEAQ come from the germline V gene (reference sequence). Trimming pared 5 bases from V and 6 bases from J, leaving 11 bases between. CDR3 coding DNA: TGTGCCAGCAGCCTATTAACCTCCAATGAGCAGTTCTTC. This encodes CASSLLTSNEQFF.

V usage is TRBV9 and J usage is TRBJ2-1, with 11 nucleotides matching TRBD2. V was clipped by 3 bases and J by 0 bases; unmatched bases: 5. Per the germline V gene, CDR1 is SGDLS and CDR2 is YYNGEE. The CDR3 spans 17 residues. The CDR3 region is CASSATSGGYSYNEQFF. The CDR3 nucleotides read TGTGCCAGCAGCGCCACTAGCGGGGGTTACTCCTACAATGAGCAGTTCTTC.

The V call is TRBV2, the J call TRBJ1-5; D possibly corresponds to TRBD1 (5 bases). Germline V gene data show CDR1 as SNHLY and CDR2 as FYNNEI. The V end was cut by 0 bases, the J end by 7 bases, with 13 bases between. There are 15 residues in the CDR3. The CDR3, as DNA: TGTGCCAGCAGTGAAGCACCCTTCAAGGGGCAGCCCCAGCATTTT. Residues: CASSEAPFKGQPQHF. The variable domain in full, completed from reference TRBV2 and TRBJ1-5, reads EPEVTQTPSHQVTQMGQEVILRCVPISNHLYFYWYRQILGQKVEFLVSFYNNEISEKSEIFDDQFSVERPDGSNFTLKIRSTKLEDSAMYFCASSEAPFKGQPQHFGDGTRLSIL.

The count of this clone is one. This chain connects TRBV5-1 to TRBJ2-7; TRBD1 is a possible D gene (5 bases). In germline, CDR1 is SGHRS, CDR2 YFSETQ. Trimming took 5 bases from V and 3 from J, leaving 9 bases between them. The CDR3 loop spans 12 amino acids. CDR3: CASRDRDYEQYF. CDR3 nucleotide sequence: TGCGCCAGCAGAGACAGAGACTACGAGCAGTACTTC.

This rearrangement joins TRBV5-4 to TRBJ1-4, with no clear D. CDR3 length equals 16 residues. V lost 0 bases and J lost 5, with 14 bases in between. The V gene's germline CDR1 is SGHNT and CDR2 YYREEE (reference sequence). The CDR3 DNA reads TGTGCCAGCAGCTTGGGACTGAACAACCAGAATGAAAAACTGTTTTTT. Its protein product is CASSLGLNNQNEKLFF.

A single count supports this clone. The rearrangement joins TRBV27 to TRBJ1-3; 9 bases are a match to TRBD1. V gave up 6 bases and J gave up 4 bases; unmatched junction bases: 10. CDR1 is MNHEY and CDR2 is SMNVEV in the germline V gene (reference sequence). CDR3 length equals 16 residues. CDR3 residues: CASSHGGTGSGNTIYF. As DNA, the CDR3 is TGTGCCAGCAGCCATGGGGGGACAGGGTCCGGAAACACCATATATTTT.

The gene calls are TRBV7-9 and TRBJ1-2; 8 bases agree with TRBD1. The germline V gene has CDR1 SEHNR and CDR2 FQNEAQ (reference sequence). Trimming at V came to 5 bases and at J to 5 bases, leaving 10 bases not matched to a gene. The CDR3 is 15 residues long. CDR3 nucleotides: TGTGCCAGCAGCCCCCCCCAGGACAGGGTATATGGCTACACCTTC. Its translation: CASSPPQDRVYGYTF.

This chain uses TRBV10-1 with TRBJ2-7; D gene unclear. This CDR3 spans 14 amino acids. CDR1 is WNHNN and CDR2 is SYGVQD in the germline V gene (reference sequence). The V end was cut by 2 bases, the J end by 3 bases, with 11 bases between. The CDR3 bases are TGCGCCAGCAGTGAGGGCGGAACCAACTACGAGCAGTACTTC. It specifies CASSEGGTNYEQYF.

This chain connects TRBV19 to TRBJ1-2; D remains unclear. V was clipped by 4 bases and J by 4 bases, with 7 bases between them. Germline CDR1 and CDR2: LNHDA and SQIVND (reference sequence). This CDR3 is 12 amino acids long. The CDR3 DNA is TGTGCCAGTAGTACATCTAGCTATGGCTACACCTTC. Translating it yields CASSTSSYGYTF.